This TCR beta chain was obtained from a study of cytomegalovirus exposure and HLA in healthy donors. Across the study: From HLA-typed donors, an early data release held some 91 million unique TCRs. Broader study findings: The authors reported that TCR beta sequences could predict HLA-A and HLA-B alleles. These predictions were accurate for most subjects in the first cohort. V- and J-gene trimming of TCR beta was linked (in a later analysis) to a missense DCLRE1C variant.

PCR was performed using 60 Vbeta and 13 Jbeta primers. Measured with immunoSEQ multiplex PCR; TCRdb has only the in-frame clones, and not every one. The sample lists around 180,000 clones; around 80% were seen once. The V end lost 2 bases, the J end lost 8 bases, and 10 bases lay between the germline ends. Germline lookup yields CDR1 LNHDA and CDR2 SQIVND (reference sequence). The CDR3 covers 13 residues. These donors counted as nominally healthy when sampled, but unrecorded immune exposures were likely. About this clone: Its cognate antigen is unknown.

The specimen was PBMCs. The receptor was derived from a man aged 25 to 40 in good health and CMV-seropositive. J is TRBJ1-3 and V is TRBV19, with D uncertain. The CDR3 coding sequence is TGTGCCAGTAGTATACCCCCGGCGGACACCATATATTTT. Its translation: CASSIPPADTIYF.